Listed below are T cell receptor beta chains from one sample, sequenced in a study of cytomegalovirus exposure and HLA in healthy donors. The data were produced by immunoSEQ multiplex PCR, yet TCRdb's version contains in-frame clones alone and is incomplete. The sample consists of some 190,000 clones, 65% to 85% of them appearing once. The sample taken for sequencing was PBMCs. These receptors came from a male donor in good health and CMV-seronegative. CDR3s include the opening cysteine and the closing phenylalanine or tryptophan. The D gene is left open where the match is weak. Expanded clones get a size class; other rows say once, few or many, or leave the size out.

J	size	D	V	CDR3	DNA
TRBJ2-2	NA	NA	TRBV29-1	CSVEVPVTGMTGELFF	TGCAGCGTTGAGGTCCCCGTCACAGGGATGACCGGGGAGCTGTTTTTT
TRBJ1-1	NA	NA	TRBV9	CASSRTDLNTEAFF	TGTGCCAGCAGCAGGACAGATTTGAACACTGAAGCTTTCTTT
TRBJ1-5	NA	TRBD1	TRBV19	CASTLAGTDSNQPQHF	TGTGCCAGTACCCTAGCCGGGACAGATAGCAATCAGCCCCAGCATTTT
TRBJ2-1	NA	TRBD2	TRBV5-1	CASSNGLAGILNEQFF	TGCGCCAGCAGCAATGGCCTAGCGGGGATACTAAATGAGCAGTTCTTC
TRBJ2-1	NA	TRBD1	TRBV9	CASSVDPGGRGEQFF	TGTGCCAGCAGCGTAGATCCAGGGGGTAGGGGTGAGCAGTTCTTC
TRBJ1-5	few	TRBD1	TRBV7-3	CASSSTGTAHQPQHF	TGTGCCAGCAGTTCGACAGGGACGGCCCATCAGCCCCAGCATTTT
TRBJ1-5	NA	NA	TRBV10-3	CAISESAGKNAPQHF	TGTGCCATCAGTGAGTCGGCAGGGAAGAATGCACCCCAGCATTTT
TRBJ1-1	NA	TRBD1	TRBV28	CASSPGQGGSF	TGTGCCAGCAGCCCGGGACAGGGGGGATCTTTT
TRBJ2-7	few	TRBD1	TRBV6-5	CASSRDRLSSYEQYF	TGTGCCAGCAGCCGGGACAGGTTGAGCTCCTACGAGCAGTACTTC
TRBJ2-2	NA	NA	TRBV7-3	CASSSTGGGSLFF	TGTGCCAGCAGCTCAACAGGGGGGGGTAGTCTGTTTTTT
TRBJ2-1	NA	TRBD1	TRBV2	CASTHPGQGRVDEQFF	TGTGCCAGCACCCATCCGGGACAGGGGCGGGTGGATGAGCAGTTCTTC
TRBJ1-1	few	TRBD1	TRBV4-3	CASSQDPGQGWTEAFF	TGCGCCAGCAGCCAAGATCCGGGACAGGGGTGGACTGAAGCTTTCTTT
TRBJ2-7	NA	TRBD1	TRBV7-9	CSSRQGQEQYF	TGTTCCAGCAGACAGGGACAGGAGCAGTACTTC
TRBJ2-3	NA	NA	TRBV7-2	CASSLDSSRTDTQYF	TGTGCCAGCAGCTTAGATAGCAGTCGCACAGATACGCAGTATTTT
TRBJ1-2	NA	TRBD1	TRBV6-1	CASRAQGLDYGYTF	TGTGCCAGCAGAGCACAGGGGCTTGACTATGGCTACACCTTC
TRBJ1-1	few	TRBD1	TRBV5-1	CASSFRGQLNTEAFF	TGCGCCAGCAGCTTTAGGGGACAGTTGAACACTGAAGCTTTCTTT
TRBJ1-6	NA	TRBD1	TRBV2	CASREGQGYGNSPLHF	TGTGCCAGCCGTGAAGGACAGGGTTATGGTAATTCACCCCTCCACTTT
TRBJ1-1	NA	NA	TRBV28	CASSMHRLLNTEAFF	TGTGCCAGCAGTATGCACAGGCTACTAAACACTGAAGCTTTCTTT
TRBJ2-3	NA	TRBD2	TRBV13	CASSLKGGSWREVTDTQYF	TGTGCCAGCAGCTTAAAAGGTGGTTCTTGGCGGGAGGTCACAGATACGCAGTATTTT
TRBJ1-1	NA	NA	TRBV4-3	CASSSKTGTEAFF	TGCGCCAGCAGTTCAAAAACGGGCACTGAAGCTTTCTTT